Detailed here is one T cell receptor beta chain. No antigen is known for it. PCR amplification relied on 60 Vbeta primers (plus 13 Jbeta primers). Clones were sequenced by immunoSEQ multiplex PCR, and TCRdb holds only the in-frame ones, with some missing. The table shows about 200,000 clones, with more than 75% occurring only once. These data are taken from a study of cytomegalovirus exposure and HLA in healthy donors. CDR3 size: 13 residues. Germline V gives CDR1 MNHEY, CDR2 SMNVEV (reference sequence). Trimming took off 2 bases at V and 3 bases at J, with 8 bases between the two ends. General study points: Links to common viral pathogens appeared, in a later analysis, for several of the most significant clusters. TCR beta sequences reportedly predicted the HLA-A and HLA-B alleles of most subjects accurately.

This receptor was identified in a woman aged 45-65 years in good health and CMV-seropositive. The sequenced sample was PBMCs. The genes are TRBV27 and TRBJ2-7; no clear D. As DNA, the CDR3 is TGTGCCAGCAGTTTACCTACGGGCTACGAGCAGTACTTC. This gives the protein CASSLPTGYEQYF.